These 26 T cell receptor beta chains were sequenced from one sample in a study of blood T cell repertoires in COVID-19 (dated by TCRdb to the early 2020s). The library relied on the immunoSEQ multiplex PCR assay. As stored in TCRdb, this immuneACCESS dataset retains in-frame rearrangements with V and J assigned. A fraction of the clones does not appear; measured against another copy, unresolved V genes explain less than half of the discrepancy, and the remainder lacks a known reason. In all, the sample holds approximately 320,000 clones, and just under 90% of those were seen once. Around 10% of the sample lies in the top ten. The sample comprised peripheral blood. These receptors came from a woman aged 25 to 39 with COVID-19, enrolled during active disease.

The chain combines TRBV29-1 with TRBJ1-1, with a weak D call TRBD1 (6 bases). Looked up from germline, CDR1 is SQVTM and CDR2 is ANQGSEA. This CDR3 is 14 amino acids long. V lost 6 bases and J 1 base, leaving 15 bases between the germline ends. In nucleotides, the CDR3 is TGCAGCGTGGGGGTTGGGACACAGAACACTGAAGCTTTCTTT. It is translated as CSVGVGTQNTEAFF.

This chain uses TRBV11-2 with TRBJ1-4; TRBD1 matches at 8 bases. Germline CDR1 and CDR2: SGHAT and FQNNGV. This CDR3 spans 14 amino acids. The V segment lost 3 bases and the J segment 7 bases; nucleotides outside the gene matches: 4. The CDR3 nucleotides are TGTGCCAGCAGCTTGGGACAGGCTTCTGAAAAACTGTTTTTT. It yields the protein CASSLGQASEKLFF.

The chain is built from TRBV14 and TRBJ2-7; TRBD1 is a possible D gene (5 bases). Trimming removed 4 bases at V and 4 bases at J, with 11 bases between. This CDR3 spans 13 amino acids. Per germline, CDR1 SGHDN and CDR2 FVKESK. CDR3 DNA sequence: TGTGCCAGCAGCCCATATACAGGATACGAGCAGTACTTC. As protein: CASSPYTGYEQYF.

V usage is TRBV5-4 and J usage is TRBJ2-7; the match to TRBD2 covers 8 bases. CDR1 is SGHNT, CDR2 YYREEE, per germline (reference sequence). J lost 5 bases, V lost 6 bases, and 10 bases had no gene match. The CDR3 runs to 14 residues. The CDR3 here is CASTSGTRLHEQYF. CDR3 bases: TGTGCCAGCACCTCCGGGACTAGACTCCACGAGCAGTACTTC.

There are a few counts of this clone. This chain links TRBV5-4 with TRBJ2-7; TRBD1 matches at 10 bases. CDR3 size: 14 residues. V gave up 5 bases and J gave up 7 bases; unmatched junction bases: 9. CDR1 SGHNT and CDR2 YYREEE come from the germline V gene (reference sequence). CDR3 in DNA: TGTGCCAGCAGTACGGGGACAGGGGTGAAGGAGCAGTACTTC. It is translated as CASSTGTGVKEQYF. Full variable domain (outside the CDR3, taken from reference TRBV5-4 and TRBJ2-7): ETGVTQSPTHLIKTRGQQVTLRCSSQSGHNTVSWYQQALGQGPQFIFQYYREEENGRGNFPPRFSGLQFPNYSSELNVNALELDDSALYLCASSTGTGVKEQYFGPGTRLTVT.

The V and J genes are TRBV6-6 and TRBJ1-2; a possible D gene is TRBD1 (6 bases). CDR1 is MNHNY and CDR2 is SVGAGI in the germline V gene (reference sequence). The ends were cut back, 11 bases at V and 7 bases at J, with 11 bases in the middle. The CDR3 spans 10 residues. CDR3 DNA: TGTGCCTCATCAGGGGTTGGCTACACCTTC. This translates into CASSGVGYTF.

This clone showed up just a few times. This sequence joins TRBV15 and TRBJ1-5; perhaps TRBD1 as D (6 bases). This CDR3 is built from 15 residues. V lost 1 base and J 4 bases, leaving 11 bases between the germline ends. Germline V gives CDR1 LNHNV, CDR2 YYDKDF (reference sequence). CDR3 coding DNA: TGTGCCACCAGCAGAGGAGGACAGTTAAATCAGCCCCAGCATTTT. Its protein product is CATSRGGQLNQPQHF.

V gene TRBV7-9 combines with J gene TRBJ1-2; D is possibly TRBD1 (5 bases). Germline-derived CDR1 and CDR2 are SEHNR and FQNEAQ (reference sequence). The length of the CDR3 is 13 residues. V dropped 1 base and J dropped 8 bases, with 11 bases sitting between them. CDR3 nucleotides: TGTGCCAGCAGCTTAGTAGGGGAAGGGGGCTACACCTTC. Translated: CASSLVGEGGYTF.

In DNA, the CDR3 is TGTGCCAGCAGGCCCGCGGGAGGGTGGTCCTACGAGCAGTACTTC. Its protein is CASRPAGGWSYEQYF. The gene calls are TRBV11-2 and TRBJ2-7; 9 bases fit TRBD2. Germline trimming cut 6 bases from V and 1 base from J; bases unmatched to any gene: 7. The CDR3 spans 15 residues. Germline assignment: CDR1 SGHAT and CDR2 FQNNGV.

J is TRBJ2-3 and V is TRBV2; 10 nucleotides align to TRBD2. With 0 bases clipped from V and 12 bases from J, the junction kept 9 bases outside the gene matches. The germline CDR1 and CDR2 sequences are SNHLY and FYNNEI. The CDR3 consists of 15 residues. The CDR3 here is CASSEAWGLARTQYF. The DNA of the CDR3 is TGTGCCAGCAGTGAAGCGTGGGGACTAGCGCGTACTCAGTATTTT.

CDR3: CAISESPRNEQFF. The CDR3 region has the DNA TGTGCCATCAGTGAGTCGCCGAGGAATGAGCAGTTCTTC. The genes are TRBV10-3 and TRBJ2-1; D is ambiguous. Deletions cut 0 bases from V and 7 bases from J, with 7 bases between. The CDR3 is 13 amino acids. CDR1 is ENHRY and CDR2 is SYGVKD in the germline V gene.

The gene calls are TRBV6-5 and TRBJ1-6, with D hard to call. Germline V gives CDR1 MNHEY, CDR2 SVGAGI. The CDR3 has 15 amino acids. The germline V and J ends were trimmed by 1 base and 7 bases, with 11 bases remaining between them. The CDR3 here is CASSYLTPHNSPLHF. Written as DNA, the CDR3 is TGTGCCAGCAGTTACTTAACTCCTCACAATTCACCCCTCCACTTT.

DNA of the CDR3: TGTGCCAGCAGCTTAGAGGCGAGGCAGCCCCAGCATTTT. Protein sequence: CASSLEARQPQHF. J is TRBJ1-5 and V is TRBV7-9; D unresolved. CDR1 and CDR2 from the germline V gene are SEHNR and FQNEAQ (reference sequence). V lost 1 base, J lost 7 bases, and 8 bases lay in between. This CDR3 has 13 residues.

The chain couples TRBV6-2 or TRBV6-3 to TRBJ1-6, with 9 bases identical to TRBD1. Per germline, CDR1 MNHEY and CDR2 SVGEGT. The CDR3 spans 15 residues. The V segment lost 7 bases and the J segment 8 bases; nucleotides outside the gene matches: 9. The CDR3 region has the DNA TGTGCCAGCACCCCGTCGGACAGGGGAGATTCACCCCTCCACTTT. The encoded protein is CASTPSDRGDSPLHF.

The V gene is TRBV15, the J gene TRBJ1-5, with D perhaps TRBD1 (5 bases). This CDR3 is 15 amino acids long. V gave up 3 bases and J gave up 1 base, with 10 bases separating them. Germline lookup yields CDR1 LNHNV and CDR2 YYDKDF (reference sequence). Here the CDR3 reads CATSREGVSNQPQHF. The DNA of the CDR3 is TGTGCCACCAGCAGGGAAGGGGTCAGCAATCAGCCCCAGCATTTT.

This clone occurred once. V usage is TRBV5-4 and J usage is TRBJ2-2; 8 bases are a match to TRBD2. V dropped 2 bases and J dropped 7; count of bases not matched to a gene: 4. This CDR3 is built from 14 residues. Germline values: CDR1 SGHNT, CDR2 YYREEE (reference sequence). The CDR3 loop is CASSFRGGGGELFF. CDR3 sequence (DNA): TGTGCCAGCAGCTTCCGGGGGGGCGGCGGGGAGCTGTTTTTT.

This chain joins TRBV4-2 and TRBJ2-7, with 7 positions matching TRBD1. V was clipped by 3 bases and J by 2 bases; unmatched bases: 7. The CDR3 extends over 15 amino acids. Germline V gene sequence: CDR1 LGHNA, CDR2 YNFKEQ. The DNA of the CDR3 is TGTGCCAGCAGCCACACCGGGACAGTGACCTACGAGCAGTACTTC. This translates into CASSHTGTVTYEQYF.

The genes are TRBV21-1 and TRBJ1-2; TRBD1 is taken as the D call from the table, unchecked against the DNA. TRBV21-1 constitutes a pseudogene. This CDR3 region has 15 residues. In nucleotides, the CDR3 is TGTGCCAGCAGTTTACGAGGACAGGGTGACTATGGCTACACCTTC. Protein product: CASSLRGQGDYGYTF.

This chain joins TRBV6-5 and TRBJ2-7; D not resolved. Trimming removed 3 bases from V and 3 bases from J, with 12 bases in between. The CDR3 is 14 residues long. Germline CDR1 and CDR2: MNHEY and SVGAGI. The CDR3 sequence: CASSYLHRDYEQYF. The CDR3 region has the DNA TGTGCCAGCAGTTATTTGCATAGAGACTACGAGCAGTACTTC.

The chain recombines TRBV11-2 with TRBJ1-2; TRBD1 matches at 7 bases. V dropped 3 bases and J dropped 4; count of bases not matched to a gene: 8. Per the germline V gene, CDR1 is SGHAT and CDR2 is FQNNGV. The CDR3 is 15 residues long. In DNA, the CDR3 is TGTGCCAGCAGCTTCCACAGACAGGGAATCTATGGCTACACCTTC. It translates to CASSFHRQGIYGYTF.

V is TRBV4-1 and J is TRBJ1-5, with unresolved D. Per germline, CDR1 MGHRA and CDR2 YSYEKL. This CDR3 is built from 14 residues. Trimming removed 1 base from V and 3 bases from J, with 7 bases in between. The CDR3 reads CASSQGGFNQPQHF. The DNA for the CDR3 is TGCGCCAGCAGCCAAGGCGGATTCAATCAGCCCCAGCATTTT.

This chain links TRBV7-7 with TRBJ2-2; TRBD1 aligns across 7 bases. Germline V CDR1 and CDR2: SSHAT, FNYEAQ (reference sequence). The CDR3 is made up of 14 amino acids. J lost 1 base, V lost 6 bases, and 2 bases had no gene match. CDR3 sequence (DNA): TGTGCCAGCAGGACAGGGCTGAACACCGGGGAGCTGTTTTTT. Its protein is CASRTGLNTGELFF.

This clone was observed a few times. At the DNA level, this CDR3 is encoded by other sequences in the same sample as well. The chain combines TRBV19 with TRBJ2-3; 7 bases are shared with TRBD1. CDR3 size: 13 residues. V was pared by 8 bases and J by 2 bases, with 4 bases of the junction left unmatched. Germline V gives CDR1 LNHDA, CDR2 SQIVND (reference sequence). CDR3 nucleotides: TGTGCCAGTCGGGACAGCCCCACAGATACGCAGTATTTT. Protein product: CASRDSPTDTQYF.

This rearrangement joins TRBV5-8 to TRBJ1-2; a weak D match, TRBD1 (6 bases). V was cut by 6 bases and J by 4 bases, with 13 bases left in between. CDR1 SGHTS and CDR2 YDEGEE come from the germline V gene. This CDR3 is built from 13 residues. CDR3 amino acids: CASTRDRLYGYTF. CDR3 nucleotides: TGTGCCAGCACCAGAGACAGGCTCTATGGCTACACCTTC.

V gene TRBV3-1 (or the pseudogene TRBV3-2) combines with J gene TRBJ1-1; tentatively, D is TRBD1 (6 bases). Deletions cut 1 base from V and 3 bases from J, with 15 bases between. This CDR3 comprises 16 residues. CDR1 LGHDT and CDR2 YNNKEL come from the germline V gene (reference sequence). The CDR3 loop is CASSQGLGAKDTEAFF. CDR3 sequence (DNA): TGTGCCAGCAGCCAAGGTCTGGGGGCGAAGGACACTGAAGCTTTCTTT.

This chain links TRBV21-1 with TRBJ2-1; TRBD2 is the table's D call, not checked against the DNA. TRBV21-1 represents a pseudogene. The CDR3 is 15 residues long. In DNA form, the CDR3 reads TGTGCCAGCAGCAAAGACCGGGGCTCCTACAATGAGCAGTTCTTC. It is translated as CASSKDRGSYNEQFF.